Shown below are 5 T cell receptor beta chains from a single sample sequenced in a study of shared clonotypes between healthy human individuals (dated by TCRdb to 2020 to 2022). The library was produced with the immunoSEQ multiplex PCR assay. TCRdb took this table from immuneACCESS and kept in-frame rearrangements with V and J called. Such tables lack part of the clones; where checked against another copy, unresolved V genes explain under half of the gap, and the rest is unexplained. Across this sample there are approximately 2.5 million clones, with approximately 92% seen only once. The top ten clones comprise over 0.12% of the sample. Sequencing was carried out using naive CD4+ T cells sorted from blood. The cell subset or site label, read with the paper, signifies: CD45RA+ positively selected. These TCRs come from a young man in good health.

The gene calls are TRBV11-2 and TRBJ2-2; D remains unclear. Deletions cut 4 bases from V and 1 base from J, with 7 bases between. The CDR3 sequence is 14 residues long. Germline V gene lookup returns CDR1 SGHAT and CDR2 FQNNGV. The CDR3 DNA sequence: TGTGCCAGCAGCTCGGTTTGGAACACCGGGGAGCTGTTTTTT. Residues: CASSSVWNTGELFF. Combining the CDR3 with reference TRBV11-2 and TRBJ2-2 gives the whole variable domain EAGVAQSPRYKIIEKRQSVAFWCNPISGHATLYWYQQILGQGPKLLIQFQNNGVVDDSQLPKDRFSAERLKGVDSTLKIQPAKLEDSAVYLCASSSVWNTGELFFGEGSRLTVL.

This chain joins TRBV11-3 and TRBJ1-3; D remains ambiguous. The V end lost 5 bases, the J end lost 0 bases, and 11 bases lay between the germline ends. Looked up from germline, CDR1 is SGHNT and CDR2 is YENEEA. The CDR3 extends over 15 amino acids. The CDR3 sequence is CASSKGESSGNTIYF. Here the CDR3 DNA reads TGTGCCAGCAGCAAAGGCGAGAGCTCTGGAAACACCATATATTTT.

This chain joins TRBV15 and TRBJ1-1; tentatively, D is TRBD1 (5 bases). The V gene lost 5 bases and the J gene lost 0 bases, with 10 bases spanning the gap. This CDR3 is built from 14 residues. Germline V gene data show CDR1 as LNHNV and CDR2 as YYDKDF (reference sequence). CDR3 protein: CATSWGRMNTEAFF. The DNA for the CDR3 is TGTGCCACCAGCTGGGGACGGATGAACACTGAAGCTTTCTTT.

This clone was found once. The chain couples TRBV4-3 to TRBJ2-2; possibly TRBD1 for D (5 bases). The CDR3 consists of 15 residues. V was clipped by 1 base and J by 1 base, with 7 bases between them. In germline, CDR1 is LGHNA, CDR2 YSLEER. The DNA of the CDR3 is TGCGCCAGCAGCCAAGGACAGCTGAACACCGGGGAGCTGTTTTTT. It translates to CASSQGQLNTGELFF.

This clone was seen a handful of times. The chain employs TRBV10-3 and TRBJ1-6; TRBD1 might be the D (6 bases). V dropped 10 bases and J dropped 3 bases, with 10 bases sitting between them. Germline V gene data show CDR1 as ENHRY and CDR2 as SYGVKD. The length of the CDR3 is 13 residues. CDR3 protein: CANQDSYNSPLHF. The CDR3 coding sequence is TGTGCCAACCAGGACAGCTATAATTCACCCCTCCACTTT.